This is a list of T cell receptor beta chains from one sample in a study of a mutant IDH1 vaccine in newly diagnosed glioma. The protocol was immunoSEQ multiplex PCR, while the TCRdb copy is restricted to in-frame clones and leaves out a portion. The sample contains over 75,000 clones, approximately 75% of which appear only once. What these receptors recognize is not known. The starting material was PBMCs, obtained from a glioma patient whose treatment included an IDH1 peptide vaccine. The source is a middle-aged man with glioma. The CDR3 runs from the conserved cysteine through the conserved F or W. Each record gives: clone size, D gene, J gene, V gene, CDR3 DNA, CDR3 protein. The D gene is left open where the match is weak. Only part of the rows carry a size: once, few, many, or a class if the clone is expanded.

once	.	TRBJ2-5	TRBV2	TGTGCCAGCAGTACATCCCCCAGAGTGACCCAGTACTTC	CASSTSPRVTQYF
.	.	TRBJ1-1	TRBV7-2	TGTGCCAGCAGCCCCCGACAGGCATCGAACACTGAAGCTTTCTTT	CASSPRQASNTEAFF
.	TRBD1	TRBJ1-6	TRBV25-1	TGTGCCAGCAGTACCCAGGACAGGGAGTCATCACCCCTCCACTTT	CASSTQDRESSPLHF
.	.	TRBJ1-2	TRBV5-8	TGTGCCAGCAGCTTGGGATCCCGGGTGGGTGACTATGGCTACACCTTC	CASSLGSRVGDYGYTF
few	TRBD1	TRBJ1-2	TRBV5-1	TGCGCCAGCAGCTTGGACAGGGGTGGCTACACCTTC	CASSLDRGGYTF
.	.	TRBJ2-3	TRBV7-2	TGTGCCAGCAGCCCAGTAGGCCATGCAGATACGCAGTATTTT	CASSPVGHADTQYF
.	.	TRBJ1-2	TRBV10-3	TGTGCCATCAGGTTCCCTGATCGCTATGGCTACACCTTC	CAIRFPDRYGYTF
.	.	TRBJ2-3	TRBV7-2	TGTGCCAGCAGCTCTATGATAGATTTCTATACTACGCAGTATTTT	CASSSMIDFYTTQYF
.	TRBD2	TRBJ2-3	TRBV7-7	TGTGCTAGCAGCCCAGGGACTAGCCGAGATACGCAGTATTTT	CASSPGTSRDTQYF
.	.	TRBJ2-3	TRBV7-2	TGTGCCAGCAGCTTAGAATCAAATACGCAGTATTTT	CASSLESNTQYF
.	TRBD1	TRBJ1-6	TRBV6-4	TGTGCCAGCAGGGGGACAGGGGATAATTCACCCCTCCACTTT	CASRGTGDNSPLHF
.	.	TRBJ2-7	TRBV4-3	TGCGCCAGCAGCCAAGAACCGGCAGGAGCCTACGAGCAGTACTTC	CASSQEPAGAYEQYF
.	.	TRBJ2-1	TRBV30	TGTGCCTGGAAAGCCAGTAGCTCCTACAATGAGCAGTTCTTC	CAWKASSSYNEQFF
.	.	TRBJ2-3	TRBV11-3	TGTGCCAGCAGCGGACAGACCACAGATACGCAGTATTTT	CASSGQTTDTQYF
.	.	TRBJ2-5	TRBV2	TGTGCCAGCAAAACGGGGGTAGTAGGCCAAGAGACCCAGTACTTC	CASKTGVVGQETQYF
.	.	TRBJ2-7	TRBV18	TGTGCCAGCTCAAGGCCCCCCGGAACCTACGAGCAGTACTTC	CASSRPPGTYEQYF
.	TRBD1	TRBJ1-2	TRBV29-1	TGCAGCGTTGAAACGGGACGACAGGGCAGCGTCCAACGGAGGGGCTACACCTTC	CSVETGRQGSVQRRGYTF
few	TRBD1	TRBJ1-4	TRBV30	TGTGCCTGGAGTCCCGGGACAGTGGCTAATGAAAAACTGTTTTTT	CAWSPGTVANEKLFF
.	TRBD1	TRBJ2-1	TRBV18	TGTGCCAGCTCATCCTCATCGGCGGACAGGGAGGACAATGAGCAGTTCTTC	CASSSSSADREDNEQFF
.	TRBD1	TRBJ2-3	TRBV2	TGTGCCAGCAGGAAGGACAGGGGTGGCACAGATACGCAGTATTTT	CASRKDRGGTDTQYF
.	TRBD1	TRBJ1-4	TRBV11-2	TGTGCCAGCAGCGCACCGGGACAGGGGAATGAAAAACTGTTTTTT	CASSAPGQGNEKLFF
.	.	TRBJ2-6	TRBV4-3	TGCGCCAGCAGCCAAGATCCATCAGGGACCGGGGCCAACGTCCTGACTTTC	CASSQDPSGTGANVLTF
.	.	TRBJ2-3	TRBV19	TGTGCCAGTAGAGGGGGGGCGTTTGGCACAGATACGCAGTATTTT	CASRGGAFGTDTQYF
once	TRBD2	TRBJ2-5	TRBV28	TGTGCCAGCAGTTCTTCTAGCGGGAGAGAGACCCAGTACTTC	CASSSSSGRETQYF
few	.	TRBJ2-7	TRBV4-3	TGCGCCAGCAGCCAATCCGGGAAGGCGGTATACGAGCAGTACTTC	CASSQSGKAVYEQYF
.	TRBD1	TRBJ2-7	TRBV11-2	TGTGCCAGCAGCTTAGGGGCAGGGGGTCTTGGCGAGCAGTACTTC	CASSLGAGGLGEQYF
few	.	TRBJ1-1	TRBV28	TGTGCCAGCAGTATCCCAGGGCCCACTGAAGCTTTCTTT	CASSIPGPTEAFF
.	.	TRBJ2-2	TRBV7-2	TGTGCCAGCAGTCCCGGGATACGCCCCGGGGAGCTGTTTTTT	CASSPGIRPGELFF
.	.	TRBJ2-1	TRBV30	TGTGCCTGGAGTTCTGGCGGGAAGATGGGTGAGCAGTTCTTC	CAWSSGGKMGEQFF
.	.	TRBJ2-5	TRBV10-3	TGTGCCATCAGTGCCCTAGAGAGCGTGGGGCAAGAGACCCAGTACTTC	CAISALESVGQETQYF
.	.	TRBJ2-1	TRBV27	TGTGCCAGCAGTAGTTTGGACAACAATGAGCAGTTCTTC	CASSSLDNNEQFF
.	.	TRBJ1-1	TRBV6-4	TGTGCCAGCAGTCTGAGGGGTGAGAGCACTGAAGCTTTCTTT	CASSLRGESTEAFF
.	.	TRBJ1-3	TRBV7-2	TGTGCCAGCAGCTTAGCCCCAGGCCCTGGAAACACCATATATTTT	CASSLAPGPGNTIYF
.	.	TRBJ1-1	TRBV11-2	TGTGCCAGCAGCCTAGCGGCCCGGAACACTGAAGCTTTCTTT	CASSLAARNTEAFF
.	.	TRBJ2-5	TRBV9	TGTGCCAGCAGCGCAGACGGAAAAGAGACCCAGTACTTC	CASSADGKETQYF
.	TRBD2	TRBJ2-7	TRBV5-4	TGTGCCAGCAGCTTGGGACTAGCGGGAGGGTACGAGCAGTACTTC	CASSLGLAGGYEQYF
.	.	TRBJ2-2	TRBV5-1	TGCGCCAGCAGCTTGGCCACACGGAACACCGGGGAGCTGTTTTTT	CASSLATRNTGELFF
.	.	TRBJ2-7	TRBV4-2	TGTGCCAGCAGCCAAGAATTCCGCTACGAGCAGTACTTC	CASSQEFRYEQYF
.	.	TRBJ2-5	TRBV18	TGTGCCAGCTCACCCCTCGGGACGGGTCAAGAGACCCAGTACTTC	CASSPLGTGQETQYF